The TCR beta chain under discussion was sequenced for a study of siplizumab effects on memory and regulatory T cells. Study-wide findings and caveats: Proliferating siplizumab-cultured Tregs lacked confirmed suppressive function. It was not possible to assign a naive or memory phenotype to roughly 80-95% of proliferating CD4+ or CD8+ clones. Apparently key alloresponse contributors, naive T cells also seemed more diverse than memory cells.

Per sample, roughly 94,000 TCR templates underwent assay. Assay used: immunoSEQ multiplex PCR; TCRdb lists only in-frame clones, some missing. Of 85,000 to 130,000 clones listed, just over 90% were seen once; the top ten hold approximately 0.66%. A remark on this clone: Antigen: not known.

The V end lost 4 bases, the J end lost 3 bases, and 6 bases lay between the germline ends. This CDR3 spans 11 amino acids. In germline, CDR1 is DFQATT, CDR2 SNEGSKA (reference sequence). Sequencing input: Tregs sorted from blood. The chain employs TRBV20-1 and TRBJ1-1; D unresolved. The receptor was isolated from a human donor in good health. For the CDR3, the DNA is TGCAGTGCTAATCGGGACACTGAAGCTTTCTTT. Amino acids: CSANRDTEAFF.